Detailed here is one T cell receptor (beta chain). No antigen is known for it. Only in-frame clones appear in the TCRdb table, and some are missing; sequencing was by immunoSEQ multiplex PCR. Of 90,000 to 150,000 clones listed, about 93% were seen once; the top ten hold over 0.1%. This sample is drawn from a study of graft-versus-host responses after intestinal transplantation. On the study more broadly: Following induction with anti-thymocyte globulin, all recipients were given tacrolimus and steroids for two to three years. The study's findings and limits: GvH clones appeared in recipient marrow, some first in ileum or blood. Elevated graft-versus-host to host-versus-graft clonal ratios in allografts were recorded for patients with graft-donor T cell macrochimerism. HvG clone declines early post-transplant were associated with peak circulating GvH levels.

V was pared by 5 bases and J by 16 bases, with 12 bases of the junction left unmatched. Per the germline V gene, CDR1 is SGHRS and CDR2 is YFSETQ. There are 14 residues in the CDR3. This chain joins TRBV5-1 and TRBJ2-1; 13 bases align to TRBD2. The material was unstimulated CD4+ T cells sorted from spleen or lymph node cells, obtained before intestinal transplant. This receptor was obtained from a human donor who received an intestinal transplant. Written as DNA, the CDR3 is TGCGCCAGCAGACCCGGGACTAGCGGGATTGGGTTTTTCTTC. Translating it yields CASRPGTSGIGFFF.